The rows below give T cell receptor beta chains drawn from one sample of a study of Ad26.COV2.S vaccination and SARS-CoV-2 variants. Assay: immunoSEQ multiplex PCR; the TCRdb copy retains only in-frame clones and omits some. The sample includes under 400,000 clones, 87% seen only once; the top ten take roughly 3.6%. The sequences come from peripheral blood, collected in a trial of Ad26.COV2.S vaccine versus placebo. Receptor source: a person aged 18 to 65 who received the Ad26.COV2.S COVID-19 vaccine or a placebo. Each CDR3 is given with its conserved first and last residue. A D gene is named only where the DNA matches it firmly. Part of the rows lack a size; the others show once, few, many or a class for expanded clones.

j_call,clone_size,d_call,v_call,cdr3_nt,cdr3_aa
TRBJ2-3,NA,NA,TRBV12-3/TRBV12-4,TGTGCCAGCAGTCCCGCAGATACGCAGTATTTT,CASSPADTQYF
TRBJ2-5,once,NA,TRBV10-3,TGTGCCATCAGGGCTAGGGAGCAAGAGACCCAGTACTTC,CAIRAREQETQYF
TRBJ2-7,NA,NA,TRBV24-1,TGTGCCACCAGTGATGTGGACCGCACCGGAGGGCAGTACTTC,CATSDVDRTGGQYF
TRBJ2-3,NA,NA,TRBV3-1/TRBV3-2,TGTGCCAGCAGCCCAAGTGAAGATACGCAGTATTTT,CASSPSEDTQYF
TRBJ1-1,NA,NA,TRBV5-1,TGCGCCAGCAGCGGGCAGAACACTGAAGCTTTCTTT,CASSGQNTEAFF
TRBJ1-4,NA,NA,TRBV18,TGTGCCAGCTCACCAGAAAGGGAGGGTGAAAAACTGTTTTTT,CASSPEREGEKLFF
TRBJ1-3,NA,NA,TRBV19,TGTGCCAGTAGTAATGGGCCAGACTCTGGAAACACCATATATTTT,CASSNGPDSGNTIYF
TRBJ1-6,few,TRBD1,TRBV11-2,TGTGCCAGCAGACCGAACAGGGGGCTAAACTCACCCCTCCACTTT,CASRPNRGLNSPLHF
TRBJ1-1,NA,NA,TRBV5-1,TGCGCCAGCAGCTTAGAAGGGACCACTGAAGCTTTCTTT,CASSLEGTTEAFF
TRBJ2-1,NA,NA,TRBV29-1,TGCAGCGTTCAGGGGGGAGCCTACAATGAGCAGTTCTTC,CSVQGGAYNEQFF
TRBJ2-5,NA,NA,TRBV3-1/TRBV3-2,TGTGCCAGCAGCCAATTTACGGCTAGCCGAGAGACCCAGTACTTC,CASSQFTASRETQYF
TRBJ1-2,once,NA,TRBV19,TGTGCCAGTAGTATTTTCCAGAACAACTATGGCTACACCTTC,CASSIFQNNYGYTF
TRBJ1-3,NA,NA,TRBV5-8,TGTGCCAGCAGCTTGGGGCAGTCTTTCTCTGGAAACACCATATATTTT,CASSLGQSFSGNTIYF
TRBJ1-1,NA,NA,TRBV6-5,TGTGCCAGCAAAATGGGGAGCATGAACACTGAAGCTTTCTTT,CASKMGSMNTEAFF
TRBJ1-2,NA,NA,TRBV12-3/TRBV12-4,TGTGCCAGCAGTCAAGCGAGGGCCGGCGGCTACACCTTC,CASSQARAGGYTF
TRBJ2-2,NA,TRBD1,TRBV5-1,TGCGCCAGCAAAGAACAGGGGATTAACACCGGGGAGCTGTTTTTT,CASKEQGINTGELFF
TRBJ1-3,NA,NA,TRBV30,TGTGCCTGGAGTACGGACAGACTCTCTGGAAACACCATATATTTT,CAWSTDRLSGNTIYF
TRBJ2-2,NA,NA,TRBV7-8,TGTGCCAGCAGCTTACCTGGGGGGAACACCGGGGAGCTGTTTTTT,CASSLPGGNTGELFF
TRBJ2-5,NA,NA,TRBV7-2,TGTGCCAGCAGCTTATATGGGGGGGCTGAAGAGACCCAGTACTTC,CASSLYGGAEETQYF
TRBJ2-2,NA,NA,TRBV14,TGTGCCAGCAGCCGTGGGACGAACACCGGGGAGCTGTTTTTT,CASSRGTNTGELFF
TRBJ1-2,NA,NA,TRBV4-3,TGCGCCAGCAGCCAAGATTCGGGTAGACGTAACTATGGCTACACCTTC,CASSQDSGRRNYGYTF
TRBJ2-7,NA,NA,TRBV9,TGTGCCAGCAGCCCCAGGACAAGGCCAGACTACGAGCAGTACTTC,CASSPRTRPDYEQYF
TRBJ1-6,NA,TRBD1,TRBV30,TGTGCCTGGAGTAGCGGACAGGGGGGAAGTTCACCCCTCCACTTT,CAWSSGQGGSSPLHF
TRBJ2-1,NA,TRBD2,TRBV5-1,TGCGCCAGCAGCCTGACGGGGATCGGGTATACTAGCGGGGGCCTGGATGAGCAGTTCTTC,CASSLTGIGYTSGGLDEQFF
TRBJ1-2,NA,NA,TRBV24-1,TGTGCCACCAGGGGCGCGGAAGGCTACACCTTC,CATRGAEGYTF
TRBJ2-4,NA,NA,TRBV15,TGTGCCACCAGCAGAGAAGGGTCTGGGGGTCTTGGTATTCAGTACTTC,CATSREGSGGLGIQYF
TRBJ2-3,NA,TRBD2,TRBV14,TGTGCCAGCAGCCAAGGCTTAGCGGGGGGGCCTCTCAATACGCAGTATTTT,CASSQGLAGGPLNTQYF
TRBJ1-5,few,NA,TRBV7-9,TGTGCCAGCAGCCAGGGTAGAGGGTCGCCTCAGCCCCAGCATTTT,CASSQGRGSPQPQHF
TRBJ1-5,NA,TRBD1,TRBV7-8,TGTGCCAGCAGCTTCACAGGGGTCCGCAATCAGCCCCAGCATTTT,CASSFTGVRNQPQHF
TRBJ2-3,NA,NA,TRBV5-5,TGTGCCAGCAGCTTGGAGAGAAGCACAGATACGCAGTATTTT,CASSLERSTDTQYF
TRBJ1-6,NA,NA,TRBV3-1/TRBV3-2,TGTGCCAGCAGCCAAGTGGGGAGCAATTCACCCCTCCACTTT,CASSQVGSNSPLHF
TRBJ1-6,NA,NA,TRBV5-1,TGCGCCAGCAGCTTACGTAGTTTAAATTCACCCCTCCACTTT,CASSLRSLNSPLHF
TRBJ1-1,few,TRBD1,TRBV11-3,TGTGCCAGCAGCTTAGGAGGACAGGGGGCCACTGAAGCTTTCTTT,CASSLGGQGATEAFF
TRBJ1-6,NA,NA,TRBV7-3,TGTGCCAGCAGCCTCGGGGGCGGCTATAATTCACCCCTCCACTTT,CASSLGGGYNSPLHF
TRBJ2-7,NA,NA,TRBV6-5,TGTGCCAGCAAACTTCTTAAGGGACAACCCTACGAGCAGTACTTC,CASKLLKGQPYEQYF
TRBJ2-3,NA,TRBD1,TRBV5-1,TGCGCCAGCAGTCAGGGGACAGCCACAGATACGCAGTATTTT,CASSQGTATDTQYF
TRBJ2-3,NA,NA,TRBV5-1,TGCGCCAGCAGCCAGATTTTGGGAGATACGCAGTATTTT,CASSQILGDTQYF
TRBJ2-2,NA,NA,TRBV7-3,TGTGCCAGCAGCTTAAATGTTAACACCGGGGAGCTGTTTTTT,CASSLNVNTGELFF
TRBJ2-6,NA,NA,TRBV7-2,TGTGCCAGCAGCGAGAGCGTGGGTCTCGCGGGGGCCAACGTCCTGACTTTC,CASSESVGLAGANVLTF
TRBJ2-1,once,NA,TRBV7-3,TGTGCCAGCAGCTTAATAGTAAACAATGAGCAGTTCTTC,CASSLIVNNEQFF
TRBJ2-7,NA,TRBD1,TRBV5-5,TGTGCCAGCAGCAAGGGACAGGATCTGTACGAGCAGTACTTC,CASSKGQDLYEQYF
TRBJ1-2,NA,NA,TRBV19,TGTGCCAGTCAAGATGGAAACTTTTTGGTGGGTGGCTACACCTTC,CASQDGNFLVGGYTF
TRBJ1-2,NA,NA,TRBV7-9,TGTGCCAGCAGCCCCCCCGCGGGCTACACCTTC,CASSPPAGYTF
TRBJ2-1,NA,TRBD1,TRBV6-5,TGTGCCAGCAACCAAGGGACAGCGGCCTACAATGAGCAGTTCTTC,CASNQGTAAYNEQFF
TRBJ1-2,NA,TRBD1,TRBV29-1,TGCAGCGTTGTTGGGACAGGGGAACCTGACTATGGCTACACCTTC,CSVVGTGEPDYGYTF
TRBJ1-2,NA,NA,TRBV20-1,TGCAGTGCTAGCCACAGTGAGGGCTACACCTTC,CSASHSEGYTF
TRBJ2-2,NA,NA,TRBV4-1,TGCGCCAGCAGCCAACTTCAGTCCGGTGGCGGGGAGCTGTTTTTT,CASSQLQSGGGELFF
TRBJ2-4,NA,NA,TRBV7-2,TGTGCCAGCAGCACCGCCCAGGGGCGCGCACACATTCAGTACTTC,CASSTAQGRAHIQYF
TRBJ2-1,NA,TRBD2,TRBV28,TGTGCCAGCACCCATTATCGGGTCCGGGGGGAGGATGAGCAGTTCTTC,CASTHYRVRGEDEQFF
TRBJ1-5,NA,NA,TRBV19,TGTGCCAGTAGTCCCCGGGACATCAATCAGCCCCAGCATTTT,CASSPRDINQPQHF
TRBJ1-4,few,NA,TRBV3-1/TRBV3-2,TGTGCCAGCAGCCATCCTCTCGGAAAACTGTTTTTT,CASSHPLGKLFF
TRBJ1-5,NA,TRBD1,TRBV6-1,TGTGCCAGCAGTGTCGTCCGCCCAGGGGGCGTTTCGGGGGGGAATCAGCCCCAGCATTTT,CASSVVRPGGVSGGNQPQHF